The next 32 T cell receptor beta chains were all read from a single sample in a study of shared clonotypes between healthy human individuals. The assay was immunoSEQ multiplex PCR, and TCRdb's table has in-frame clones only and misses some. The repertoire includes roughly 2 million clones, around 95% of them detected once, and 0.1% to 0.15% sits in the top ten. The sample taken for sequencing was naive CD4+ T cells sorted from blood. Described subset: CD45RA+ positively selected. The receptors here all came from a man aged 18 to 29 in good health.

This chain connects TRBV7-2 to TRBJ2-5; D perhaps matches TRBD1 (5 bases). V was pared by 0 bases and J by 4 bases, with 9 bases between. CDR1 and CDR2 (germline): SGHTA, FQGNSA. The CDR3 is 14 amino acids. This CDR3 is CASSLAYQGETQYF. CDR3 nucleotide sequence: TGTGCCAGCAGCTTAGCGTATCAGGGAGAGACCCAGTACTTC.

The chain couples TRBV2 to TRBJ1-3, with D perhaps matching TRBD1 (6 bases). The CDR3 has 15 residues. V was shortened by 7 bases and J by 0 bases, with 13 bases between the two germline ends. In germline, CDR1 is SNHLY, CDR2 FYNNEI. The CDR3 coding sequence is TGTGCCAGCAAGGGGGGCACCCTCTCTGGAAACACCATATATTTT. It is translated as CASKGGTLSGNTIYF.

The chain employs TRBV7-6 and TRBJ2-2, with 7 positions matching TRBD2. The V gene's germline CDR1 is SGHVS and CDR2 FNYEAQ. Losses at the gene ends were 3 bases for V and 6 bases for J; bases not matched to a gene: 10. The CDR3 extends over 16 amino acids. The CDR3 DNA reads TGTGCCAGCAGCTTGAGCACTAGCGATATTTCCGGGGAGCTGTTTTTT. Its protein product is CASSLSTSDISGELFF. Full variable domain (rest looked up from reference TRBV7-6 and TRBJ2-2): GAGVSQSPRYKVTKRGQDVALRCDPISGHVSLYWYRQALGQGPEFLTYFNYEAQQDKSGLPNDRFSAERPEGSISTLTIQRTEQRDSAMYRCASSLSTSDISGELFFGEGSRLTVL.

This chain connects TRBV30 to TRBJ1-4, with a possible D match to TRBD1 (6 bases). V was clipped by 7 bases and J by 8 bases, with 11 bases between them. The CDR3 totals 11 residues. Germline CDR1 GTSNPN, CDR2 SVGIG (reference sequence). The CDR3 DNA reads as TGTGCCTTCGGGACAAACGAAAAACTGTTTTTT. This gives the protein CAFGTNEKLFF. Variable domain in full (rest from reference TRBV30 and TRBJ1-4): SQTIHQWPATLVQPVGSPLSLECTVEGTSNPNLYWYRQAAGRGLQLLFYSVGIGQISSEVPQNLSASRPQDRQFILSSKKLLLSDSGFYLCAFGTNEKLFFGSGTQLSVL.

The CDR3 nucleotides are TGTGCCAGCAGTTTCGGGGAAGGATCCTACAATGAGCAGTTCTTC. Residues: CASSFGEGSYNEQFF. The rearrangement joins TRBV6-5 to TRBJ2-1, with D possibly TRBD2 on 5 matching bases. The germline V gene has CDR1 MNHEY and CDR2 SVGAGI. Trimming removed 4 bases at V and 1 base at J, with 11 bases between. The CDR3 has 15 amino acids.

The chain links TRBV27 to TRBJ1-5, with D uncertain. Per germline, CDR1 MNHEY and CDR2 SMNVEV (reference sequence). The CDR3 length is 13 residues. Trimming pared 8 bases from V and 2 bases from J, leaving 10 bases between. The CDR3 spells CASGVPGNQPQHF. The CDR3 DNA reads as TGTGCCAGCGGGGTACCGGGCAATCAGCCCCAGCATTTT.

The rearrangement uses TRBV18 and TRBJ2-5; no firm D call. With 5 bases removed from V and 1 base from J, the gap between germline ends came to 8 bases. CDR3 size: 13 residues. Germline V lookup: CDR1 KGHSH, CDR2 LQKENI. CDR3 sequence reads: CASSASPQETQYF. The CDR3 DNA reads TGTGCCAGCTCAGCCTCACCCCAAGAGACCCAGTACTTC.

The rearrangement uses TRBV27 and TRBJ1-6; D gene unclear. Deletions cut 7 bases from V and 0 bases from J, with 4 bases between. The germline gives CDR1 MNHEY, CDR2 SMNVEV (reference sequence). This CDR3 is 13 amino acids long. CDR3 loop: CASTNSYNSPLHF. The CDR3 bases are TGTGCCAGCACCAACTCCTATAATTCACCCCTCCACTTT.

This chain connects TRBV30 to TRBJ1-4; D gene ambiguous. The CDR3 is 17 amino acids. Looked up from germline, CDR1 is GTSNPN and CDR2 is SVGIG (reference sequence). The V end was cut by 0 bases, the J end by 0 bases, with 14 bases between. CDR3 sequence: CAWSVHIKVATNEKLFF. CDR3 coding DNA: TGTGCCTGGAGTGTGCATATAAAAGTTGCAACTAATGAAAAACTGTTTTTT.

The chain uses TRBV6-1 and TRBJ2-3; D call uncertain. Germline lookup yields CDR1 MNHNS and CDR2 SASEGT. The length of the CDR3 is 14 residues. Trimming took 8 bases from V and 0 from J, leaving 12 bases between them. DNA of the CDR3: TGTGCCAGCCTGAACAGAGCGAGCACAGATACGCAGTATTTT. Translation gives CASLNRASTDTQYF.

Concerning this clone: The sample holds other DNA sequences that translate to the same CDR3. The V gene is TRBV11-3, the J gene TRBJ1-1; D gene unclear. The germline CDR1 and CDR2 sequences are SGHNT and YENEEA. The CDR3 loop spans 13 amino acids. V shed 1 base and J shed 2 bases, with 5 bases lying between them. The CDR3 coding sequence is TGTGCCAGCAGCTTAGGGGAAAACACTGAAGCTTTCTTT. Translation: CASSLGENTEAFF.

The V and J genes are TRBV30 and TRBJ2-6; D is ambiguous. Trimming took 6 bases from V and 1 from J, leaving 4 bases between them. Germline CDR1 and CDR2: GTSNPN and SVGIG (reference sequence). The CDR3 sequence is 12 residues long. The CDR3 bases are TGTGCCTGTGGTTCTGGGGCCAACGTCCTGACTTTC. The encoded protein is CACGSGANVLTF.

On this clone: Likely a read error: the CDR3 ends without its conserved phenylalanine or tryptophan. V is TRBV7-8 and J is TRBJ1-3; the D gene is possibly TRBD1 (5 bases). The CDR3 extends over 16 amino acids. Trimming shortened V by 4 bases and J by 4 bases, and 17 bases separated the two germline ends. Germline lookup yields CDR1 SGHVS and CDR2 FQNEAQ. The CDR3 loop reads CASSSQTVGSGNTIYS. In DNA form, the CDR3 reads TGTGCCAGCAGCTCCCAGACAGTTGGGTCGGGAAACACCATATATTCT.

For this clone: The sample holds other DNA sequences that translate to the same CDR3. The V and J genes are TRBV5-1 and TRBJ1-6; D unresolved. Germline V gene lookup returns CDR1 SGHRS and CDR2 YFSETQ. This CDR3 contains 14 residues. V was shortened by 2 bases and J by 3 bases, with 6 bases between the two germline ends. CDR3 sequence: CASSLEGYNSPLHF. The CDR3 nucleotides read TGCGCCAGCAGCTTAGAGGGCTATAATTCACCCCTCCACTTT.

This clone was seen once. In DNA, the CDR3 is TGTGCCATCAGTGAGTCTGAGAACATGAGGGAAAAACTGTTTTTT. Residues: CAISESENMREKLFF. J is TRBJ1-4 and V is TRBV10-3; D is ambiguous. The V and J ends lost 0 bases and 8 bases respectively, with 13 bases between them. Germline V lookup: CDR1 ENHRY, CDR2 SYGVKD. The CDR3 has 15 amino acids.

This chain connects TRBV7-9 to TRBJ2-7; D possibly corresponds to TRBD2 (5 bases). V was clipped by 5 bases and J by 4 bases, with 24 bases between them. The CDR3 runs to 17 residues. In germline, CDR1 is SEHNR, CDR2 FQNEAQ (reference sequence). CDR3 bases: TGTGCCAGCAGCCCCAAAGGGAAAGATCGGGGAAGTTACGAGCAGTACTTC. Protein: CASSPKGKDRGSYEQYF.

The chain uses TRBV10-3 and TRBJ1-2; D possibly corresponds to TRBD1 (5 bases). Germline V lookup: CDR1 ENHRY, CDR2 SYGVKD. V was clipped by 8 bases and J by 0 bases, with 13 bases between them. The CDR3 is 14 residues long. The CDR3 coding sequence is TGTGCCATCTGGGGCGGAGAAACTAACTATGGCTACACCTTC. It yields the protein CAIWGGETNYGYTF.

Regarding this clone: This may stem from a read error, because a much larger clone lies one nucleotide away. The V gene is TRBV7-2, the J gene TRBJ1-3, with no clear D. This CDR3 spans 17 amino acids. Trimming removed 5 bases at V and 0 bases at J, with 17 bases between. Germline CDR1 and CDR2: SGHTA and FQGNSA. The CDR3 is CASSQDVTGFSGNTIYF. The CDR3 DNA sequence: TGTGCCAGCAGCCAAGATGTGACGGGGTTCTCTGGAAACACCATATATTTT.

This chain uses TRBV5-4 with TRBJ2-1; 8 bases agree with TRBD1. J lost 5 bases, V lost 4 bases, and 8 bases had no gene match. Germline loops: CDR1 SGHNT, CDR2 YYREEE (reference sequence). This CDR3 is built from 15 residues. DNA of the CDR3: TGTGCCAGCAGCGGGGACAGGCTCGTTAACAATGAGCAGTTCTTC. It yields the protein CASSGDRLVNNEQFF.

The V and J genes are TRBV6-1 and TRBJ1-1; no clear D. CDR3 length equals 14 residues. The germline V gene encodes CDR1 MNHNS and CDR2 SASEGT. V dropped 1 base and J dropped 1 base, with 7 bases sitting between them. This chain's CDR3 is CASSEGWKNTEAFF. CDR3 DNA: TGTGCCAGCAGTGAAGGTTGGAAGAACACTGAAGCTTTCTTT.

The rearrangement links TRBV10-3 to TRBJ1-3, with D maybe TRBD1 (6 bases). Trimming removed 2 bases at V and 4 bases at J, with 6 bases between. The germline gives CDR1 ENHRY, CDR2 SYGVKD. The CDR3 extends over 13 amino acids. This CDR3 is CAISETGGNTIYF. The CDR3 region has the DNA TGTGCCATCAGTGAGACAGGGGGAAACACCATATATTTT.

V gene TRBV10-3 combines with J gene TRBJ2-7; tentative D call: TRBD2 (6 bases). V lost 10 bases, J lost 0 bases, and 19 bases lay in between. The CDR3 runs 15 residues. Germline CDR1 reads ENHRY; CDR2 reads SYGVKD. The CDR3 bases are TGTGCCAGCAGGCGGGACGTTGAGAGCTCCTACGAGCAGTACTTC. Protein: CASRRDVESSYEQYF.

The genes are TRBV19 and TRBJ1-6, with 11 bases identical to TRBD1. V trimming: 3 bases; J trimming: 7 bases; junction bases outside the gene matches: 5. The CDR3 has 16 residues. CDR1 and CDR2 from the germline V gene are LNHDA and SQIVND (reference sequence). The DNA of the CDR3 is TGTGCCAGTAGTATCCGGGACAGGGGGACGAATTCACCCCTCCACTTT. This gives the protein CASSIRDRGTNSPLHF. The full variable domain, in which reference TRBV19 and TRBJ1-6 provide the parts outside the CDR3, is DGGITQSPKYLFRKEGQNVTLSCEQNLNHDAMYWYRQDPGQGLRLIYYSQIVNDFQKGDIAEGYSVSREKKESFPLTVTSAQKNPTAFYLCASSIRDRGTNSPLHFGNGTRLTVT.

This sequence joins TRBV6-5 and TRBJ1-1, with 11 bases aligning to TRBD1. Germline V gives CDR1 MNHEY, CDR2 SVGAGI. Trimming at V came to 4 bases and at J to 4 bases, leaving 5 bases not matched to a gene. The CDR3 extends over 15 amino acids. The CDR3 reads CASSSRDRGGTEAFF. In DNA, the CDR3 is TGTGCCAGCAGTTCCAGGGACAGGGGGGGCACTGAAGCTTTCTTT.

A single count supports this clone. The genes are TRBV18 and TRBJ1-4; 9 nucleotides line up with TRBD1. Trimming removed 6 bases from V and 8 bases from J; junction bases left unmatched: 10. The CDR3 runs to 15 residues. CDR1 is KGHSH, CDR2 LQKENI, per germline. The CDR3 spells CASSPGQGEMEKLFF. CDR3 bases: TGTGCCAGCTCCCCGGGACAGGGTGAGATGGAAAAACTGTTTTTT. The full variable domain, its missing parts supplied by reference TRBV18 and TRBJ1-4, is NAGVMQNPRHLVRRRGQEARLRCSPMKGHSHVYWYRQLPEEGLKFMVYLQKENIIDESGMPKERFSAEFPKEGPSILRIQQVVRGDSAAYFCASSPGQGEMEKLFFGSGTQLSVL.

The chain recombines TRBV5-5 with TRBJ1-6; D might be TRBD1 (5 bases). The CDR3 extends over 15 amino acids. V lost 1 base and J 7 bases, leaving 12 bases between the germline ends. Germline assignment: CDR1 SGHKS and CDR2 YYEKEE (reference sequence). This chain's CDR3 is CASSLIGDGNSPLHF. The CDR3 coding sequence is TGTGCCAGCAGCTTGATAGGGGACGGGAATTCACCCCTCCACTTT.

J is TRBJ2-7 and V is TRBV2, with 7 bases that match TRBD1. The CDR3 has 14 amino acids. The J segment lost 7 bases and the V segment lost 3 bases, leaving 9 bases of the junction unmatched. The germline gives CDR1 SNHLY, CDR2 FYNNEI. The CDR3: CASSEDAGRGEQYF. CDR3 nucleotides: TGTGCCAGCAGTGAGGATGCGGGCAGGGGGGAGCAGTACTTC. The whole variable domain, filled in from reference TRBV2 and TRBJ2-7, reads EPEVTQTPSHQVTQMGQEVILRCVPISNHLYFYWYRQILGQKVEFLVSFYNNEISEKSEIFDDQFSVERPDGSNFTLKIRSTKLEDSAMYFCASSEDAGRGEQYFGPGTRLTVT.

The chain uses TRBV10-3 and TRBJ2-7, with 8 positions matching TRBD1. CDR1 is ENHRY, CDR2 SYGVKD, per germline. V shed 2 bases and J 3 bases; nucleotides not matched to a gene: 0. The CDR3 runs 13 residues. This CDR3 reads CAISEGQGYEQYF. CDR3 DNA sequence: TGTGCCATCAGTGAGGGACAGGGCTACGAGCAGTACTTC.

The chain uses TRBV25-1 and TRBJ2-7; TRBD2 agrees at 14 bases. V lost 2 bases to trimming and J lost 4 bases; unmatched junction nucleotides: 7. In germline, CDR1 is MGHDK, CDR2 SYGVNS. The CDR3 loop spans 17 amino acids. The CDR3 coding sequence is TGTGCCAGCAGTGAAACTCGACTAGCGGGGGGGCAATACGAGCAGTACTTC. Translated, it gives CASSETRLAGGQYEQYF.

This chain connects TRBV4-1 to TRBJ1-3, with 8 bases fitting TRBD1. This CDR3 comprises 15 residues. Losses at the gene ends were 3 bases for V and 2 bases for J; bases not matched to a gene: 3. Germline V CDR1 and CDR2: MGHRA, YSYEKL. CDR3 sequence reads: CASSQTGAAGNTIYF. The DNA of the CDR3 is TGCGCCAGCAGCCAGACAGGGGCGGCTGGAAACACCATATATTTT.

This chain joins TRBV7-6 and TRBJ2-3; tentatively, D is TRBD1 (7 bases). Germline CDR1 SGHVS, CDR2 FNYEAQ. The CDR3 contains 16 residues. V lost 0 bases and J 0 bases, leaving 10 bases between the germline ends. CDR3 bases: TGTGCCAGCAGCTTAGCGCGGGGACAGAGCACAGATACGCAGTATTTT. Its protein product is CASSLARGQSTDTQYF.

This clone came up once. The rearrangement joins TRBV19 to TRBJ1-2, with D tentatively TRBD1 (6 bases). The CDR3 has 14 amino acids. Between the trimmed V and J ends, which lost 6 bases and 1 base, there was a span of 12 bases. Germline CDR1 is LNHDA and CDR2 is SQIVND (reference sequence). CDR3 DNA: TGTGCCAGTAGGGACAGCCAATTTAACTATGGCTACACCTTC. It codes for CASRDSQFNYGYTF.